These 25 T cell receptor beta chains originate from one sample sequenced in a study of blood T cell repertoires in COVID-19. The repertoire was sequenced with immunoSEQ multiplex PCR; TCRdb's copy has only in-frame clones and lacks some. The top ten hold roughly 45% of the sample, which has around 53,000 clones, about three quarters seen once. The sequenced sample was peripheral blood. The receptors shown here come from a man aged 70-80 years with active or convalescent COVID-19.

The chain uses TRBV28 and TRBJ2-7, with a weak D call TRBD2 (6 bases). The CDR3 length is 14 residues. Trimming pared 6 bases from V and 2 bases from J, leaving 14 bases between. Looked up from germline, CDR1 is MDHEN and CDR2 is SYDVKM. The CDR3 region has the DNA TGTGCCAGCAGCCCCGGGGGAAAACCCTACGAGCAGTACTTC. This sequence encodes CASSPGGKPYEQYF.

V gene TRBV11-2 combines with J gene TRBJ2-3; D might be TRBD1 (5 bases). In germline, CDR1 is SGHAT, CDR2 FQNNGV. The CDR3 is made up of 16 amino acids. Trimming took off 5 bases at V and 5 bases at J, with 20 bases between the two ends. The CDR3 loop is CASSPSAPGYGDTQYF. The CDR3 bases are TGTGCCAGCAGCCCCTCAGCTCCAGGGTACGGAGATACGCAGTATTTT. The full variable domain, with the rest looked up from reference TRBV11-2 and TRBJ2-3, is EAGVAQSPRYKIIEKRQSVAFWCNPISGHATLYWYQQILGQGPKLLIQFQNNGVVDDSQLPKDRFSAERLKGVDSTLKIQPAKLEDSAVYLCASSPSAPGYGDTQYFGPGTRLTVL.

V gene TRBV11-3 combines with J gene TRBJ1-2; 9 bases line up with TRBD1. From germline, CDR1 is SGHNT and CDR2 YENEEA. The J segment lost 2 bases and the V segment lost 6 bases, leaving 7 bases of the junction unmatched. The CDR3 extends over 15 amino acids. The CDR3 DNA reads as TGTGCCAGCAGTAAATTCGGACAGGGGAACTATGGCTACACCTTC. Translation: CASSKFGQGNYGYTF. The whole variable domain, remainder taken from reference TRBV11-3 and TRBJ1-2, is EAGVVQSPRYKIIEKKQPVAFWCNPISGHNTLYWYLQNLGQGPELLIRYENEEAVDDSQLPKDRFSAERLKGVDSTLKIQPAELGDSAVYLCASSKFGQGNYGYTFGSGTRLTVV.

V usage is TRBV30 and J usage is TRBJ2-3; D unclear. The CDR3 sequence is 12 residues long. CDR1 and CDR2 (germline): GTSNPN, SVGIG (reference sequence). V dropped 8 bases and J dropped 0 bases, with 9 bases sitting between them. The CDR3 region has the DNA TGTGCCCTGCGCCTTAGCACAGATACGCAGTATTTT. This translates into CALRLSTDTQYF.

Here the CDR3 reads CASSLGSGEEKLFF. DNA of the CDR3: TGTGCCAGCAGCTTGGGTTCGGGGGAGGAAAAACTGTTTTTT. V usage is TRBV5-6 and J usage is TRBJ1-4; maybe TRBD1 (5 bases). Germline CDR1 is SGHDT and CDR2 is YYEEEE. V lost 0 bases and J lost 8, with 11 bases in between. The CDR3 loop spans 14 amino acids. The full variable domain, completed using reference TRBV5-6 and TRBJ1-4, is DAGVTQSPTHLIKTRGQQVTLRCSPKSGHDTVSWYQQALGQGPQFIFQYYEEEERQRGNFPDRFSGHQFPNYSSELNVNALLLGDSALYLCASSLGSGEEKLFFGSGTQLSVL.

This clone has more than one count but fewer than ten. The chain carries TRBV5-1 and TRBJ2-7; 10 bases align to TRBD2. Germline V CDR1 and CDR2: SGHRS, YFSETQ. There are 15 residues in the CDR3. Losses at the gene ends were 4 bases for V and 6 bases for J; bases not matched to a gene: 10. In nucleotides, the CDR3 is TGCGCCAGCAGCCCTGCCCTAGCGGGAGAGGGCGAGCAGTACTTC. Protein sequence: CASSPALAGEGEQYF.

The chain employs TRBV6-1 and TRBJ1-6; 8 nucleotides align to TRBD1. Per the germline V gene, CDR1 is MNHNS and CDR2 is SASEGT. The V and J ends lost 3 bases and 2 bases, in that order; junction bases with no gene match: 3. This CDR3 is built from 16 residues. The CDR3 sequence is CASSDDRGTYNSPLHF. In DNA form, the CDR3 reads TGTGCCAGCAGTGACGACAGGGGTACCTATAATTCACCCCTCCACTTT.

The V call is TRBV5-1, the J call TRBJ1-2; 7 bases align to TRBD1. V gave up 0 bases and J gave up 2 bases; unmatched junction bases: 1. This CDR3 contains 14 residues. Germline lookup yields CDR1 SGHRS and CDR2 YFSETQ. Written as DNA, the CDR3 is TGCGCCAGCAGCTTGGAGGGGGCGAACTATGGCTACACCTTC. Its translation is CASSLEGANYGYTF.

The chain uses TRBV4-1 and TRBJ1-5, with D tentatively TRBD1 (5 bases). From germline, CDR1 is MGHRA and CDR2 YSYEKL. This CDR3 region has 15 residues. V was clipped by 0 bases and J by 5 bases, with 11 bases between them. CDR3 region: CASSQDEGDYQPQHF. DNA for the CDR3: TGCGCCAGCAGCCAAGATGAAGGGGACTATCAGCCCCAGCATTTT.

This chain uses TRBV5-6 with TRBJ1-6, with D possibly being TRBD1 (6 bases). Germline V gives CDR1 SGHDT, CDR2 YYEEEE. The V gene lost 3 bases and the J gene lost 5 bases, with 6 bases spanning the gap. This CDR3 comprises 13 residues. CDR3 in DNA: TGTGCCAGCAGCTGGACAGATAATTCACCCCTCCACTTT. This codes for CASSWTDNSPLHF.

This clone showed up just a few times. The V and J genes are TRBV19 and TRBJ1-1; TRBD1 aligns across 7 bases. Germline V CDR1 and CDR2: LNHDA, SQIVND (reference sequence). CDR3 length: 16 residues. V dropped 3 bases and J dropped 3; count of bases not matched to a gene: 10. CDR3 sequence reads: CASSIRQGFEYTEAFF. The CDR3 DNA sequence: TGTGCCAGTAGTATTCGACAGGGCTTTGAGTACACTGAAGCTTTCTTT.

The rearrangement uses TRBV5-6 and TRBJ1-2, with no clear D. Trimming removed 0 bases from V and 2 bases from J, with 14 bases in between. Germline V gene sequence: CDR1 SGHDT, CDR2 YYEEEE. The CDR3 consists of 16 residues. The CDR3 DNA reads TGTGCCAGCAGCTTGGGGTCGGTCAGGATAAACTATGGCTACACCTTC. Its translation is CASSLGSVRINYGYTF. Complete variable domain (other parts from reference TRBV5-6 and TRBJ1-2): DAGVTQSPTHLIKTRGQQVTLRCSPKSGHDTVSWYQQALGQGPQFIFQYYEEEERQRGNFPDRFSGHQFPNYSSELNVNALLLGDSALYLCASSLGSVRINYGYTFGSGTRLTVV.

This rearrangement joins TRBV12-3 or TRBV12-4 to TRBJ2-3; D is possibly TRBD2 (5 bases). V shed 7 bases and J shed 7 bases, with 12 bases lying between them. This CDR3 has 12 residues. CDR3 nucleotides: TGTGCCAGCACCGAGGCGGGCAATACGCAGTATTTT. Translating it yields CASTEAGNTQYF.

V is TRBV12-3 or TRBV12-4 and J is TRBJ1-1; TRBD1 is a possible D gene (6 bases). Deletions cut 5 bases from V and 5 bases from J, with 9 bases between. The CDR3 contains 12 residues. DNA of the CDR3: TGTGCCAGCAGTCGTGGACAGACTGAAGCTTTCTTT. Protein: CASSRGQTEAFF.

CDR3 DNA: TGTGCCAGCAGCCCCCTTAGCGGGGGGGCCGTAGATACGCAGTATTTT. This sequence encodes CASSPLSGGAVDTQYF. The V and J genes are TRBV7-2 and TRBJ2-3, with 11 bases aligning to TRBD2. The junction had 9 bases not matched to a gene; V was cut back by 5 bases and J by 5 bases. This CDR3 has 16 amino acids. Germline V lookup: CDR1 SGHTA, CDR2 FQGNSA.

V is TRBV24-1 and J is TRBJ2-5, with TRBD1 matching 8 bases. The J segment lost 5 bases and the V segment lost 4 bases, leaving 8 bases of the junction unmatched. The CDR3 covers 15 residues. Germline loops: CDR1 KGHDR, CDR2 SFDVKD. The CDR3 here is CATSEAGGVGETQYF. DNA for the CDR3: TGTGCCACCAGTGAAGCAGGGGGCGTAGGGGAGACCCAGTACTTC.

This clone turned up a few times. The chain has TRBV30 and TRBJ1-2; D not certain. Germline lookup yields CDR1 GTSNPN and CDR2 SVGIG (reference sequence). This CDR3 has 12 amino acids. Trimming cost V 5 bases and J 0 bases, with 7 bases left between them. The CDR3 spells CAWEQSNYGYTF. DNA for the CDR3: TGTGCCTGGGAACAGTCTAACTATGGCTACACCTTC.

This clone appeared once. The V call is TRBV19, the J call TRBJ1-5, with D perhaps TRBD1 (6 bases). In germline, CDR1 is LNHDA, CDR2 SQIVND (reference sequence). The CDR3 is made up of 15 amino acids. V lost 5 bases to trimming and J lost 4 bases, with 15 bases between them. The chain's CDR3 is CASSPSRDMNQPQHF. Here the CDR3 DNA reads TGTGCCAGTAGTCCATCCCGGGACATGAATCAGCCCCAGCATTTT.

The chain joins TRBV6-2 or TRBV6-3 to TRBJ2-7; 9 bases match TRBD1. Germline V CDR1 and CDR2: MNHEY, SVGEGT. The CDR3 extends over 17 amino acids. V lost 4 bases to trimming and J lost 5 bases; unmatched junction nucleotides: 15. CDR3 DNA: TGTGCCAGCAGTTTGGGCGTTTATGGGACAGGGAAGAACGAGCAGTACTTC. Protein: CASSLGVYGTGKNEQYF.

The rearrangement links TRBV14 to TRBJ2-7; no clear D gene. V was cut by 5 bases and J by 3 bases, with 5 bases left in between. The CDR3 loop spans 11 amino acids. The germline V gene encodes CDR1 SGHDN and CDR2 FVKESK. CDR3 sequence: CASSFLYEQYF. The CDR3 DNA follows: TGTGCCAGCAGCTTCCTCTACGAGCAGTACTTC.

The chain combines TRBV6-1 with TRBJ1-6, with D unresolved. With 1 base removed from V and 0 bases from J, the gap between germline ends came to 13 bases. The CDR3 is 18 residues long. Germline V lookup: CDR1 MNHNS, CDR2 SASEGT. The CDR3 DNA is TGTGCCAGCAGTGAAGAAGAAGCCTGGAGCTCCTATAATTCACCCCTCCACTTT. Its translation is CASSEEEAWSSYNSPLHF.

This rearrangement joins TRBV6-6 to TRBJ2-2; D possibly corresponds to TRBD2 (7 bases). The CDR3 sequence is 14 residues long. Germline-derived CDR1 and CDR2 are MNHNY and SVGAGI (reference sequence). Trimming stripped 6 bases from V and 7 bases from J, with 15 bases between. CDR3 in amino acids: CASSSGGWVGELFF. The CDR3 DNA reads TGTGCCAGCAGCTCGGGGGGCTGGGTCGGGGAGCTGTTTTTT.

This rearrangement joins TRBV30 to TRBJ1-2; D is unclear. V lost 7 bases and J 6 bases, leaving 18 bases between the germline ends. Germline V gives CDR1 GTSNPN, CDR2 SVGIG (reference sequence). CDR3 length equals 13 residues. This chain's CDR3 is CASAQYLVDGYTF. The CDR3 DNA reads TGTGCCTCGGCACAGTACCTGGTTGATGGCTACACCTTC.

As regards this clone: The same CDR3 can be traced to other DNA sequences in this sample. The chain employs TRBV5-6 and TRBJ2-7, with TRBD1 matching 9 bases. This CDR3 is 14 amino acids long. V was pared by 5 bases and J by 4 bases, with 7 bases of the junction left unmatched. Germline CDR1 and CDR2: SGHDT and YYEEEE. CDR3 loop: CASSSGTGTYEQYF. The DNA of the CDR3 is TGTGCCAGCAGTTCCGGGACAGGGACTTACGAGCAGTACTTC.

This chain links TRBV5-1 with TRBJ1-2; 10 nucleotides agree with TRBD1. After removal of 4 bases from V and 8 bases from J, the junction contained 5 bases not matched to a gene. From germline, CDR1 is SGHRS and CDR2 YFSETQ. The CDR3 totals 13 residues. Written as DNA, the CDR3 is TGCGCCAGCAGCCCGACAGGGGGCGAGGGCTACACCTTC. Protein sequence: CASSPTGGEGYTF.